This T cell receptor (beta chain) stems from a study of T cells in Graves' hyperthyroidism and ophthalmopathy. Regarding the study as a whole: Using 13 V-J features, a model discriminated ophthalmopathy from stable hyperthyroidism. Most clonotypes that expanded in the thyroid above 0.001 also showed up in blood.

A NOSPECS grade of at least 4, a Clinical Activity Score of at least 3 and duration under 3 months were recorded in ophthalmopathy patients. The PBMCs studied were ones that came from about 10 ml fresh peripheral blood. A remark on this clonotype: Its antigen is not identified.

The germline V gene encodes CDR1 SGHAT and CDR2 FQNNGV. There are 17 residues in the CDR3. The trim removed 2 bases at V and 2 bases at J, leaving 12 bases unmatched. TCR beta CDR3 sequences were amplified from RNA transcripts. First-round RT-PCR targeting the TCR CDR3 was performed with the HTBI primer set. TCRdb reprocessed the multiplex PCR reads via MiXCR and lists one record per CDR3 protein. The sample holds 600,000 to 700,000 distinct CDR3 sequences, approximately 14% seen once. This chain links TRBV11-2 with TRBJ2-7, with 7 bases identical to TRBD1. The sequenced sample was blood. This receptor was taken from a woman aged 40 to 50 with Graves' ophthalmopathy. CDR3 DNA sequence: TGTGCCAGCAGCTTAAAACCGTACGGACAGGAGACCTACGAGCAGTACTTC. This translates into CASSLKPYGQETYEQYF.